A single sample is the source of the 26 T cell receptor beta chains below, sequenced in a study of T-cell memory formation after mild COVID-19. TCRdb passed the 5' RACE reads through MiXCR, listing each CDR3 protein once. The data hold over 95,000 distinct CDR3 sequences, with over 20% observed a single time. Sequences were obtained from PBMCs or a T cell subset sorted from them (not recorded which). Receptors originate from a young man who had mild COVID-19 (a few samples of this study predate the infection). Cell type and time point are not known.

This clonotype was counted many times. The chain recombines TRBV7-2 with TRBJ2-2; a weak D match, TRBD1 (5 bases). The V end was cut by 2 bases, the J end by 6 bases, with 10 bases between. The CDR3 is 14 residues long. Germline V gene lookup returns CDR1 SGHTA and CDR2 FQGNSA. This CDR3 reads CASSLIGAPGELFF. CDR3 bases: TGTGCCAGCAGCTTAATTGGGGCACCCGGGGAGCTGTTTTTT.

This clonotype was counted between two and nine times. V gene TRBV4-3 combines with J gene TRBJ1-2; possible D gene TRBD1, 5 bases. V lost 0 bases, J lost 4 bases, and 15 bases lay in between. Germline assignment: CDR1 LGHNA and CDR2 YSLEER. There are 16 residues in the CDR3. In DNA, the CDR3 is TGCGCCAGCAGCCAAGATATGGGGCGACAGACCTATGGCTACACCTTC. Translated: CASSQDMGRQTYGYTF.

In its sample, this clonotype was seen a few times. The gene calls are TRBV7-9 and TRBJ1-2; 11 nucleotides align to TRBD1. Unmatched junction bases numbered 10, after V lost 7 bases and J lost 6 bases. Germline V gene lookup returns CDR1 SEHNR and CDR2 FQNEAQ (reference sequence). This CDR3 is 15 amino acids long. CDR3 bases: TGTGCCAGCACCGAATGGGACAGGGGGTCTAATGGCTACACCTTC. Protein sequence: CASTEWDRGSNGYTF. Drawing the rest from reference TRBV7-9 and TRBJ1-2, the complete variable domain is DTGVSQNPRHKITKRGQNVTFRCDPISEHNRLYWYRQTLGQGPEFLTYFQNEAQLEKSRLLSDRFSAERPKGSFSTLEIQRTEQGDSAMYLCASTEWDRGSNGYTFGSGTRLTVV.

This chain uses TRBV7-2 with TRBJ1-2; the D gene is possibly TRBD1 (6 bases). Germline V CDR1 and CDR2: SGHTA, FQGNSA. This CDR3 is built from 14 residues. V was cut by 4 bases and J by 2 bases, with 11 bases left in between. For the CDR3, the DNA is TGTGCCAGCAGCTCAAATACAGGGAACTATGGCTACACCTTC. Protein: CASSSNTGNYGYTF.

This clonotype was detected only a few times. This chain uses TRBV4-3 with TRBJ2-7; D gene ambiguous. CDR3 length equals 13 residues. In germline, CDR1 is LGHNA, CDR2 YSLEER. Trimming cost V 4 bases and J 6 bases, with 13 bases left between them. The CDR3 bases are TGCGCCAGCAGCCCGGTAAAAGCCGGCGAGCAGTACTTC. Translation gives CASSPVKAGEQYF.

The chain employs TRBV5-5 and TRBJ2-1; 7 bases fit TRBD2. CDR1 SGHKS and CDR2 YYEKEE come from the germline V gene (reference sequence). The CDR3 length is 14 residues. J lost 9 bases, V lost 0 bases, and 6 bases had no gene match. For the CDR3, the DNA is TGTGCCAGCAGCTTGGGGGAGGGGTCCGGTGAGCAGTTCTTC. Translation gives CASSLGEGSGEQFF. The complete variable domain, with remaining parts taken from reference TRBV5-5 and TRBJ2-1, reads DAGVTQSPTHLIKTRGQQVTLRCSPISGHKSVSWYQQVLGQGPQFIFQYYEKEERGRGNFPDRFSARQFPNYSSELNVNALLLGDSALYLCASSLGEGSGEQFFGPGTRLTVL.

The rearrangement joins TRBV14 to TRBJ2-7, with TRBD2 as a possible D gene (6 bases). CDR3 length equals 14 residues. CDR1 is SGHDN and CDR2 is FVKESK in the germline V gene. Between the trimmed V and J ends, which lost 2 bases and 7 bases, there was a span of 15 bases. The CDR3 DNA reads as TGTGCCAGCAGCCAAAGACTCCTACGGGGGGAGCAGTACGTC. As protein: CASSQRLLRGEQYV.

The chain recombines TRBV10-2 with TRBJ2-1; D could derive from TRBD1 or TRBD2 (5 bases each). The CDR3 runs 11 residues. V was pared by 9 bases and J by 6 bases, with 9 bases between. Germline V gene data show CDR1 as WSHSY and CDR2 as SAAADI. Here the CDR3 reads CASAGTNEQFF. The CDR3 DNA reads as TGCGCCAGTGCCGGGACCAATGAGCAGTTCTTC.

This chain connects TRBV29-1 to TRBJ1-1; tentative D call: TRBD1 (6 bases). The CDR3 runs to 17 residues. V dropped 0 bases and J dropped 0 bases, with 17 bases sitting between them. Germline V lookup: CDR1 SQVTM, CDR2 ANQGSEA. The CDR3 nucleotides are TGCAGCGTTGAAGACCTAAGATGGACAGCTATGAACACTGAAGCTTTCTTT. Translation gives CSVEDLRWTAMNTEAFF.

CDR3 in DNA: TGTGCCAGCAGCCAAGAAGGGGGCATCGCAGATACGCAGTATTTT. Its translation is CASSQEGGIADTQYF. The rearrangement joins TRBV4-2 to TRBJ2-3, with 7 positions matching TRBD1. Germline assignment: CDR1 LGHNA and CDR2 YNFKEQ. J gave up 4 bases and V 0 bases, and 4 bases lay outside the gene matches. This CDR3 is built from 15 residues.

This clonotype was recorded a few times. The chain recombines TRBV9 with TRBJ2-1; D not resolved. V gave up 3 bases and J gave up 2 bases, with 12 bases separating them. Germline values: CDR1 SGDLS, CDR2 YYNGEE. The CDR3 has 15 residues. The CDR3: CASSALGGTYNEQFF. DNA of the CDR3: TGTGCCAGCAGCGCCCTTGGCGGTACCTACAATGAGCAGTTCTTC.

This clonotype appeared a few times. The chain joins TRBV7-2 to TRBJ2-1; 14 nucleotides align to TRBD2. CDR3 length equals 16 residues. Per the germline V gene, CDR1 is SGHTA and CDR2 is FQGNSA. V gave up 6 bases and J gave up 5 bases; unmatched junction bases: 6. The DNA for the CDR3 is TGTGCCAGCAGTATTTGGGGACTAGCGGGGGACAATGAGCAGTTCTTC. This codes for CASSIWGLAGDNEQFF.

This sequence joins TRBV28 and TRBJ2-5; tentative D call: TRBD2 (6 bases). This CDR3 is 15 amino acids long. V lost 5 bases and J lost 0, with 13 bases in between. Germline CDR1 and CDR2: MDHEN and SYDVKM. The CDR3 protein is CASSTLRGNQETQYF. In nucleotides, the CDR3 is TGTGCCAGCAGTACCCTCCGGGGGAACCAAGAGACCCAGTACTTC.

The genes are TRBV4-1 and TRBJ1-5; weak D call: TRBD1 (5 bases). This CDR3 is 14 amino acids long. Trimming left V 2 bases short and J 7 bases short, with 12 bases between. In germline, CDR1 is MGHRA, CDR2 YSYEKL. The CDR3, as DNA: TGCGCCAGCAGCCAACGTTGGGAGGGGCAGCCCCAGCATTTT. Translating gives CASSQRWEGQPQHF.

V usage is TRBV5-1 and J usage is TRBJ2-2, with TRBD1 matching over 9 bases. Germline trimming cut 4 bases from V and 6 bases from J; bases unmatched to any gene: 7. The CDR3 has 15 residues. Germline CDR1 reads SGHRS; CDR2 reads YFSETQ. The CDR3 nucleotides read TGCGCCAGCAGCGAAAACACAGGGGGCCCCGGGGAGCTGTTTTTT. Its protein product is CASSENTGGPGELFF.

The sample holds a few counts of this clonotype. The rearrangement joins TRBV18 to TRBJ2-3, with D maybe TRBD2 (5 bases). CDR3 size: 17 residues. V lost 0 bases, J lost 4 bases, and 17 bases lay in between. Per the germline V gene, CDR1 is KGHSH and CDR2 is LQKENI. The CDR3: CASSPPPLAHPPDTQYF. CDR3 nucleotides: TGTGCCAGCTCACCACCTCCCCTAGCTCATCCCCCAGATACGCAGTATTTT.

The DNA of the CDR3 is TGCAGTGCGGAAGGGGACTGGCTAGCGGGGGCCTTTAACACAGATACGCAGTATTTT. Encoded protein: CSAEGDWLAGAFNTDTQYF. This rearrangement joins TRBV20-1 to TRBJ2-3; 10 nucleotides agree with TRBD2. Germline-derived CDR1 and CDR2 are DFQATT and SNEGSKA (reference sequence). CDR3 length: 19 residues. V was pared by 6 bases and J by 2 bases, with 20 bases of the junction left unmatched.

This clonotype turned up a few times. This chain connects TRBV11-2 to TRBJ2-2, with D perhaps TRBD2 (5 bases). Trimming pared 3 bases from V and 6 bases from J, leaving 17 bases between. Germline values: CDR1 SGHAT, CDR2 FQNNGV. The CDR3 is made up of 16 amino acids. CDR3: CASSLGGRIGAGELFF. CDR3 DNA sequence: TGTGCCAGCAGCTTGGGTGGGAGAATTGGTGCCGGGGAGCTGTTTTTT.

The sample holds one count of this clonotype. V gene TRBV6-2 or TRBV6-3 combines with J gene TRBJ1-1, with a tentative D call TRBD1 (6 bases). The ends were cut back, 11 bases at V and 4 bases at J, with 17 bases in the middle. Germline V gene sequence: CDR1 MNHEY, CDR2 SVGEGT. CDR3 size: 13 residues. The DNA of the CDR3 is TGTGCCGCCGACCAGGGGAGTTCCACTGAAGCTTTCTTT. Encoded protein: CAADQGSSTEAFF.

The V gene is TRBV6-1, the J gene TRBJ2-2, with D possibly matching TRBD2 (5 bases). V lost 7 bases to trimming and J lost 0 bases, with 18 bases between them. CDR1 and CDR2 (germline): MNHNS, SASEGT. The CDR3 has 17 amino acids. CDR3 amino acids: CASKGRTGKTNTGELFF. The DNA of the CDR3 is TGTGCCAGCAAGGGTAGGACGGGGAAAACGAACACCGGGGAGCTGTTTTTT.

This clonotype was seen a few times. The chain has TRBV6-5 and TRBJ1-5, with D uncertain. Germline V lookup: CDR1 MNHEY, CDR2 SVGAGI. Trimming removed 5 bases from V and 0 bases from J, with 11 bases in between. The CDR3 loop spans 15 amino acids. CDR3 in amino acids: CASSAAGYSNQPQHF. As DNA, the CDR3 is TGTGCCAGCAGTGCCGCGGGGTATAGCAATCAGCCCCAGCATTTT.

The rearrangement links TRBV4-3 to TRBJ2-2, with 7 nucleotides matching TRBD1. Germline V gene sequence: CDR1 LGHNA, CDR2 YSLEER. Trimming took 6 bases from V and 8 from J; bases not matched to a gene: 3. The CDR3 covers 12 residues. The CDR3 loop is CASRGGQGELFF. Written as DNA, the CDR3 is TGCGCCAGCAGAGGGGGACAGGGGGAGCTGTTTTTT.

This clonotype was seen a handful of times. CDR3 protein: CATCCEQYF. The DNA for the CDR3 is TGTGCCACCTGTTGCGAGCAGTACTTC. The chain recombines TRBV6-2 or TRBV6-3 with TRBJ2-7; D not certain. Germline CDR1 MNHEY, CDR2 SVGEGT. The CDR3 sequence is 9 residues long. V lost 10 bases, J lost 6 bases, and 7 bases lay in between.

V gene TRBV10-1 combines with J gene TRBJ2-2, with a tentative D call TRBD2 (5 bases). V was pared by 6 bases and J by 4 bases, with 12 bases between. The germline CDR1 and CDR2 sequences are WNHNN and SYGVQD (reference sequence). The CDR3 contains 14 residues. CDR3 DNA sequence: TGCGCCAGCAGCGCGGGCCGCGGCACCGGGGAGCTGTTTTTT. Its protein is CASSAGRGTGELFF.

This clonotype turned up a few times. V is TRBV28 and J is TRBJ2-6; D possibly uses TRBD1 or TRBD2 (6 bases each). With 3 bases removed from V and 0 bases from J, the gap between germline ends came to 15 bases. Germline assignment: CDR1 MDHEN and CDR2 SYDVKM. CDR3 size: 18 residues. CDR3 DNA: TGTGCCAGCAGTTTGGTTGCAGGGGACTTCTCTGGGGCCAACGTCCTGACTTTC. It yields the protein CASSLVAGDFSGANVLTF.

There are a few counts of this clonotype. The chain links TRBV27 to TRBJ2-1; TRBD1 aligns across 7 bases. Germline CDR1 is MNHEY and CDR2 is SMNVEV (reference sequence). The trim removed 2 bases at V and 5 bases at J, leaving 6 bases unmatched. The CDR3 is 15 amino acids. The CDR3 nucleotides read TGTGCCAGCAGTTTAAATTGGGACAGAAACAATGAGCAGTTCTTC. This gives the protein CASSLNWDRNNEQFF.